This TCR beta chain stems from a study of beta chain features in type 1 diabetes. Expressed TCRB transcripts were sequenced, since all the RNA that had been isolated was reverse transcribed. Clones were sequenced by immunoSEQ multiplex PCR, and TCRdb holds only the in-frame ones, with some missing. The sample yields about 400,000 clones, approximately 12% seen once. CDR1 and CDR2 from the germline V gene are KGHSH and LQKENI. V shed 0 bases and J shed 4 bases, with 15 bases lying between them. The CDR3 sequence is 16 residues long. Sequencing was performed on naive CD4+ T cells from blood. The gene calls are TRBV18 and TRBJ1-1; D perhaps matches TRBD1 (6 bases). This receptor was taken from a man between 18 and 29 years old in good health. The chain's CDR3 is CASSPPLGQTLTEAFF. As DNA, the CDR3 is TGTGCCAGCTCACCACCGTTAGGACAGACACTCACTGAAGCTTTCTTT.